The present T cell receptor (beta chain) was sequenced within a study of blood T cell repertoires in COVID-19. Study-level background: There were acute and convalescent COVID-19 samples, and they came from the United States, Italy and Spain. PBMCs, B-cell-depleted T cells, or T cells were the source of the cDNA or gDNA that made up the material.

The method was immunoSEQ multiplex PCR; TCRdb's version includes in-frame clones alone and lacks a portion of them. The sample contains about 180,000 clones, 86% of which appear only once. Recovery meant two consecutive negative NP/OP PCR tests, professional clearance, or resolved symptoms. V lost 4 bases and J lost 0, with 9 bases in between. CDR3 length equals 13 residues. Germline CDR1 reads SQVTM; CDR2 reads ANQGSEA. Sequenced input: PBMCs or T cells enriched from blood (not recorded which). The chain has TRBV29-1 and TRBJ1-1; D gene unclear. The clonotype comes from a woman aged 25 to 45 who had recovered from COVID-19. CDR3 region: CSVVRQLNTEAFF. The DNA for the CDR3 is TGCAGCGTTGTCAGGCAATTGAACACTGAAGCTTTCTTT.